This T cell receptor (beta chain) was captured by sequencing in a study of CD8 T cells in ankylosing spondylitis. The study's findings and limits: The clones that were linked to disease were reported to be significantly enriched in matched synovial fluid samples from ankylosing spondylitis patients. A motif of several highly homologous TCR beta variants was seen as apparently characteristic of ankylosing spondylitis blood. Existing reports had already noted some motif variants in reactive arthritis synovial fluid and blood. Disease-linked clones were CD8+ and relatively rare in peripheral blood.

The CDR3 length is 16 residues. The V and J ends lost 6 bases and 3 bases respectively, with 21 bases between them. Germline CDR1 is SEHNR and CDR2 is FQNEAQ (reference sequence). To note about this clonotype: What it recognizes is unknown.

Scientists made TCR beta libraries using quantitative 5'-RACE with molecular barcodes. TCRdb processed the 5' RACE reads anew with MiXCR; each CDR3 protein has one entry. Of around 540,000 distinct CDR3 sequences listed, about 12% are singletons. Source material: blood, either unsorted or a sorted T cell fraction (not recorded which). The source of this sequence is a male donor with ankylosing spondylitis. The chain combines TRBV7-9 with TRBJ2-7, with unresolved D. As DNA, the CDR3 is TGTGCCAGCAGTCCCAGGAAGGGCGGAGAGAACTACGAGCAGTACTTC. Translation: CASSPRKGGENYEQYF.